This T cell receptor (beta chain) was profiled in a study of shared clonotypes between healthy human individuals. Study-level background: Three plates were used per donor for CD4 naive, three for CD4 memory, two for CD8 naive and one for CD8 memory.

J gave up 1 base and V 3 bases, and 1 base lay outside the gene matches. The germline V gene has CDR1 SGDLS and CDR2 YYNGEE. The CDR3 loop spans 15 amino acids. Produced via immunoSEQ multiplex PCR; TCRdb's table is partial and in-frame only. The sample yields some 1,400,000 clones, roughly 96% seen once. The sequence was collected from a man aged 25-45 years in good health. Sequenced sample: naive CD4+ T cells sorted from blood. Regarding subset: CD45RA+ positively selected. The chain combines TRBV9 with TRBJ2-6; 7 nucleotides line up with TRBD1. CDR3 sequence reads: CASSATGSGANVLTF. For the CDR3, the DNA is TGTGCCAGCAGCGCGACAGGGTCTGGGGCCAACGTCCTGACTTTC.